This TCR beta chain was recorded in a study of blood T cell repertoires in COVID-19. Across the study: Sites across the United States, Italy and Spain contributed samples from acute and convalescent COVID-19. Sample material is recorded as cDNA or gDNA derived from T cells, B-cell-depleted T cells, or PBMCs.

Germline-derived CDR1 and CDR2 are SNHLY and FYNNEI. This CDR3 is 13 amino acids long. The J segment lost 2 bases and the V segment lost 8 bases, leaving 3 bases of the junction unmatched. Seattle patients were enrolled while actively infected and followed longitudinally. In the authors' methods: Reference gene primer amplification in the assay estimated nucleated cell counts. Profiling relied on immunoSEQ multiplex PCR, and the TCRdb table lists in-frame clones only, not all of them. D and trimming come from the DNA, and the V and J calls and clone size come from that table. The data hold 250,000 to 300,000 clones, with approximately 87% observed a single time.

This sequence originates from a woman aged 25 to 45 with COVID-19, enrolled during active disease. Specimen: peripheral blood. The chain is built from TRBV2 and TRBJ1-3; the match to TRBD1 covers 7 bases. The CDR3 loop reads CASGQEPGNTIYF. As DNA, the CDR3 is TGTGCCAGCGGACAGGAGCCTGGAAACACCATATATTTT.